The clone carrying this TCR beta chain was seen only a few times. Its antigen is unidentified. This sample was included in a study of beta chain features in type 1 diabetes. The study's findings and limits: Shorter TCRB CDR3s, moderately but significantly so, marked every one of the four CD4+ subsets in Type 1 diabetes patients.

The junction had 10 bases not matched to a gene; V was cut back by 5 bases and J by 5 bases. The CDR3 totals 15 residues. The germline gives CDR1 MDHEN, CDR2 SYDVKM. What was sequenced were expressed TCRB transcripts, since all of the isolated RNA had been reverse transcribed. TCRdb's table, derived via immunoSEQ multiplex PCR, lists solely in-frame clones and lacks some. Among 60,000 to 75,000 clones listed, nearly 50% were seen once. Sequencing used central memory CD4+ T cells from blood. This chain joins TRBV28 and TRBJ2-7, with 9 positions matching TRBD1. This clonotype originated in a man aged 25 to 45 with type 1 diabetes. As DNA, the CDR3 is TGTGCCAGCAGTGCCACGGGACAGGGCGTCCACGAGCAGTACTTC. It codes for CASSATGQGVHEQYF.